This T cell receptor (beta chain) was recorded in a study of beta chain features in type 1 diabetes. The study, taken as a whole, reports: TCRB repertoires of naive, central memory and Treg cells appeared more similar among patients than among healthy donors. Shortening that was moderate but significant affected the TCRB CDR3s of Type 1 diabetes patients in all four CD4+ subsets.

Expressed TCRB transcripts were sequenced because the isolated RNA had all been reverse transcribed beforehand. Assay: immunoSEQ multiplex PCR; the TCRdb copy retains only in-frame clones and omits some. The profile shows about 230,000 clones, roughly 17% of them singletons. The single heparinised draw taken from each donor contained roughly 100 mL of blood on average. Germline CDR1 SGHDN, CDR2 FVKESK. The CDR3 length is 17 residues. The V and J ends lost 4 bases and 0 bases respectively, with 17 bases between them. Only a few counts were recorded for this clone. What it binds is unknown. The sample taken for sequencing was naive CD4+ T cells from blood. This chain uses TRBV14 with TRBJ2-3, with D perhaps TRBD2 (6 bases). This sequence originates from a man under 40 with type 1 diabetes. The CDR3 sequence: CASSRRGVLASTDTQYF. CDR3 nucleotide sequence: TGTGCCAGCAGCCGGAGGGGCGTGCTAGCGAGCACAGATACGCAGTATTTT.